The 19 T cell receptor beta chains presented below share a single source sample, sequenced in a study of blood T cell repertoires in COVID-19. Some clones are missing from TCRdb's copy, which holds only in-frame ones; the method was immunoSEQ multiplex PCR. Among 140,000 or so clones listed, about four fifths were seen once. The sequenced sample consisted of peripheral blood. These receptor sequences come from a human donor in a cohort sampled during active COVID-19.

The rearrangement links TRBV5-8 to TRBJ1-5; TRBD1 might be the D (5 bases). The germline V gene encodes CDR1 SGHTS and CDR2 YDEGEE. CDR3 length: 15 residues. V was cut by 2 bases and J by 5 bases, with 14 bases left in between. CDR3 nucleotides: TGTGCCAGCAGCTTCTCAGGGCGCCTCCATCAGCCCCAGCATTTT. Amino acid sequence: CASSFSGRLHQPQHF.

The CDR3 nucleotides read TGCGCCAGCAGTGGGACGACGCGGGGAAAAGCTTTCTTT. Encoded protein: CASSGTTRGKAFF. J is TRBJ1-1 and V is TRBV10-1; D unclear. V was shortened by 4 bases and J by 9 bases, with 15 bases between the two germline ends. The CDR3 covers 13 residues. Germline CDR1 reads WNHNN; CDR2 reads SYGVQD (reference sequence).

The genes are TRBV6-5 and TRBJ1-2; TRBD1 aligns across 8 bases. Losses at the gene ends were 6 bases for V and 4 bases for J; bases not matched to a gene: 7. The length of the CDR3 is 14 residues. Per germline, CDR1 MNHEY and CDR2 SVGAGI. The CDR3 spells CASRRTGWGYGYTF. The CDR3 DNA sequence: TGTGCCAGCAGAAGGACAGGGTGGGGCTATGGCTACACCTTC.

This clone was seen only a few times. The CDR3, as DNA: TGCGCCAGCAGCTTGGATTGGGGCTATGAAGCTTTCTTT. It yields the protein CASSLDWGYEAFF. The chain links TRBV5-1 to TRBJ1-1; possibly TRBD1 for D (5 bases). V was cut by 0 bases and J by 7 bases, with 10 bases left in between. CDR1 is SGHRS, CDR2 YFSETQ, per germline. CDR3 length: 13 amino acids.

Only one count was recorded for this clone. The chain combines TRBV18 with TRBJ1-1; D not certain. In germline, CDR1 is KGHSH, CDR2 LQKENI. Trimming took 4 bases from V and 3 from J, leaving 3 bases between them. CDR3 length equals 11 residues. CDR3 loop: CASSLDTEAFF. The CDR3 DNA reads TGTGCCAGCTCACTCGACACTGAAGCTTTCTTT. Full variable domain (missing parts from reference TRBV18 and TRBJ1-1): NAGVMQNPRHLVRRRGQEARLRCSPMKGHSHVYWYRQLPEEGLKFMVYLQKENIIDESGMPKERFSAEFPKEGPSILRIQQVVRGDSAAYFCASSLDTEAFFGQGTRLTVV.

CDR3 sequence (DNA): TGCGCCAGCAGCCCGACTAGCGGAGGCACAGATACGCAGTATTTT. As protein: CASSPTSGGTDTQYF. The V and J genes are TRBV5-1 and TRBJ2-3, with 9 bases identical to TRBD2. The ends lost 4 bases at V and 1 base at J; junction bases unmatched: 4. The germline V gene encodes CDR1 SGHRS and CDR2 YFSETQ. The CDR3 extends over 15 amino acids.

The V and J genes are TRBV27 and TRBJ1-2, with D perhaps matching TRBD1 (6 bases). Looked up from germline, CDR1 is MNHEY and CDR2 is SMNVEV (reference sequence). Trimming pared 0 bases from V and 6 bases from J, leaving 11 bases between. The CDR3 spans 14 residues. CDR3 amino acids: CASSLSLGADGYTF. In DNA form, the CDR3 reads TGTGCCAGCAGTTTATCATTGGGGGCGGATGGCTACACCTTC.

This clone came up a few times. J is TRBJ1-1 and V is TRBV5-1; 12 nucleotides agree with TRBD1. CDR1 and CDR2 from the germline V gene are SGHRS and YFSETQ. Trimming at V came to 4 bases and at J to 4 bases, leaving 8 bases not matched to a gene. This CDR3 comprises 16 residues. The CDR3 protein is CASSDGTGGFRTEAFF. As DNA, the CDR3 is TGCGCCAGCAGCGACGGGACAGGGGGCTTTCGCACTGAAGCTTTCTTT.

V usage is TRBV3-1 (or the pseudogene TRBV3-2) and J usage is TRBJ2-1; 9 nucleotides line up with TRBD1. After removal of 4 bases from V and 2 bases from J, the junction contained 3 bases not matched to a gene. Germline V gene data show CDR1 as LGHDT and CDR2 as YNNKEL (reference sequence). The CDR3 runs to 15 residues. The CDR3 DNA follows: TGTGCCAGCAGCCCGGGACAGGGACCCTACAATGAGCAGTTCTTC. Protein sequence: CASSPGQGPYNEQFF.

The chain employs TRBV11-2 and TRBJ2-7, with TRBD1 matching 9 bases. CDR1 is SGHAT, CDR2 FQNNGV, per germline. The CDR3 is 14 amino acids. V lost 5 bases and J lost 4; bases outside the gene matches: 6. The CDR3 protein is CASSPTTGGYEQYF. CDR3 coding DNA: TGTGCCAGCAGCCCGACGACAGGGGGGTACGAGCAGTACTTC.

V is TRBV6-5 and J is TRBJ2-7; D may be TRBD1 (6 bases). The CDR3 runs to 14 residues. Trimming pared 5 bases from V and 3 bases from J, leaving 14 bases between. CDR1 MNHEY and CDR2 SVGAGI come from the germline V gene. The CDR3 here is CASSRTAPGYEQYF. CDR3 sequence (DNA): TGTGCCAGCAGTCGGACAGCGCCGGGCTACGAGCAGTACTTC.

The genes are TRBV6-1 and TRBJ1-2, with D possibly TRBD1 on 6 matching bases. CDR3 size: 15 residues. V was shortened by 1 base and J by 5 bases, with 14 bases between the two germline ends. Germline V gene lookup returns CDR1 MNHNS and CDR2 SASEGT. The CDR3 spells CASSEGPGQQYGYTF. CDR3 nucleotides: TGTGCCAGCAGTGAAGGCCCCGGACAGCAATATGGCTACACCTTC.

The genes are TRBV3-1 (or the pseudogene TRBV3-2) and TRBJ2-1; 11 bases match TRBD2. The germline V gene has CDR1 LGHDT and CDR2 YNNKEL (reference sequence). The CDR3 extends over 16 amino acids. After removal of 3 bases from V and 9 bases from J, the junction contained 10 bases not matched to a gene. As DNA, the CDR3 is TGTGCCAGCAGCCATTCCGCTAGCGGGGGGTTCAGTGAGCAGTTCTTC. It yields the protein CASSHSASGGFSEQFF.

The DNA of the CDR3 is TGTGCCAGCAGCCCAAGGACAGCCGGGGAGCTGTTTTTT. This gives the protein CASSPRTAGELFF. This chain connects TRBV11-3 to TRBJ2-2; possible D gene TRBD1, 6 bases. CDR1 SGHNT and CDR2 YENEEA come from the germline V gene. With 5 bases removed from V and 6 bases from J, the gap between germline ends came to 10 bases. The CDR3 contains 13 residues.

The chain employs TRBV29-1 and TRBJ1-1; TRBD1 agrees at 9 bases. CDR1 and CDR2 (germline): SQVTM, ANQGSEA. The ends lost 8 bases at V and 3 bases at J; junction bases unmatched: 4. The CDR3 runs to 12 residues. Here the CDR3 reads CSTRQGDTEAFF. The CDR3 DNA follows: TGCAGCACCAGACAGGGGGACACTGAAGCTTTCTTT.

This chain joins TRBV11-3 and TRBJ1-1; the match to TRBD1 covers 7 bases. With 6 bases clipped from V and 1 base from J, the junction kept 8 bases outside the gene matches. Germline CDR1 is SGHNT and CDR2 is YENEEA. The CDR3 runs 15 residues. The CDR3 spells CASSSPGQSNTEAFF. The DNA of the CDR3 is TGTGCCAGCAGTTCCCCGGGACAGTCGAACACTGAAGCTTTCTTT.

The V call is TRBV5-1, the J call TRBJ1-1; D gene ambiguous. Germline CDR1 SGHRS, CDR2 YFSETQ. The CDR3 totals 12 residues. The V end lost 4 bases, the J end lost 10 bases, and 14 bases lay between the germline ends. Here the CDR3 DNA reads TGCGCCAGCAGCACGTCAGGAGGTTTAGCTTTCTTT. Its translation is CASSTSGGLAFF.

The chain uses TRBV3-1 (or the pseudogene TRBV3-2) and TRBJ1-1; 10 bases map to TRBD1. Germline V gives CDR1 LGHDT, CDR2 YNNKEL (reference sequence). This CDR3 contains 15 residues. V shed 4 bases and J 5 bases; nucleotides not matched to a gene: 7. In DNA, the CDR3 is TGTGCCAGCAGCCGGACGGGACAGGGGAGGACTGAAGCTTTCTTT. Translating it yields CASSRTGQGRTEAFF.

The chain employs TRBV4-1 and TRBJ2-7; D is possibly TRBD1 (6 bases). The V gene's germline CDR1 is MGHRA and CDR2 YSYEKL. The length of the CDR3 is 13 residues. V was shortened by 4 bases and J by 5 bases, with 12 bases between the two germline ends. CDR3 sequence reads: CASSLSQGNEQYF. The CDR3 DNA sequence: TGCGCCAGCAGCCTTTCCCAGGGGAACGAGCAGTACTTC.